Listed here is a single T cell receptor beta chain. Its antigen is currently unknown. CDR1 and CDR2 from the germline V gene are SGHVS and FNYEAQ. Unmatched junction bases numbered 1, after V lost 1 base and J lost 3 bases. The CDR3 spans 15 residues. Assay used: immunoSEQ multiplex PCR; TCRdb lists only in-frame clones, some missing. The sample consists of around 50,000 clones, roughly 87% of them appearing once. The record originates from a study of CD4+ T cells in melanoma. Regarding the study as a whole: Diverse differentiation states were reported for melanoma neoantigen-specific CD4+ T cells. CD8+ T cell, macrophage and B cell function reportedly correlated with neoantigen-specific CD4+ T cells.

The gene calls are TRBV7-6 and TRBJ2-1; TRBD2 aligns across 9 bases. Sample: peripheral blood. This TCR was sampled from a human donor with melanoma. The CDR3 region has the DNA TGTGCCAGCAGCTTAGGCGGGGGGGTCTACAATGAGCAGTTCTTC. Translated, it gives CASSLGGGVYNEQFF.